This T cell receptor (beta chain) was sequenced during a study of blood T cell repertoires in COVID-19 (dated by TCRdb to 2018 to 2021). With regard to the full study: Samples covering the acute and convalescent phases of COVID-19 were provided by collaborators in the United States, Italy and Spain. The material from the prospective study consisted of cDNA or gDNA derived from T cells, B-cell-depleted T cells, or PBMCs. The dataset comprised deeply sampled blood TCRbeta repertoires from subjects exposed to, actively infected with, or recovered from COVID-19. The repertoires were released in a freely available public database meant as a resource for research on the immune response to SARS-CoV-2. Samples were obtained from the ongoing ImmuneRACE study (first 160 participants) and from about 1,300 subjects provided by 6 global collaborators. Sample metadata almost always included a de-identified subject ID, COVID-19 status, age in years and sex. Where HLA class I and class II types were available, the types were taken from metadata supplied by the sample provider, not from assay-based typing. General conclusions and limits of the study: How much clinical and demographic metadata was included differed by source and by participant, and the metadata was provided uncurated.

TCRbeta CDR3 regions were amplified from genomic DNA by means of the immunoSEQ Assay, a bias-controlled multiplex PCR. Per the source publication's procedure: Within the assay, amplification of reference gene primers was used to estimate how many nucleated cells each sample contained. Sequence reads were collapsed and filtered to measure the absolute abundance of every unique TCRbeta CDR3 rearrangement. For each sample, productive Simpson clonality was calculated as the square root of Simpson's diversity index across productive rearrangements. TCRdb retrieved this table from immuneACCESS and kept in-frame rearrangements only. Not all clones are present; in checked studies, unresolved V genes account for under half, and no reason is known for the remainder. Clonal size and the V and J genes are those of that table, whereas D and trimming came from the DNA. Recorded for this sample are 200,000 to 300,000 clones; around 87% of them occurred a single time. The ten largest make up approximately 2.3% of the sample.

This clone came up a few times. Its binding antigen is unknown. Per-base quality was not reported, and no clone a single base away is much larger than it. Here V drops 5 bases and J drops 4 bases, and the junction holds 14 bases not matched to any gene. Looking up the germline V gene yields CDR1 SGHTA and CDR2 FQGNSA. The CDR3 contains 16 residues, cysteine and phenylalanine counted. Only the CDR3 region is kept as DNA, spanning 48 bases read in frame from base 1. The collaborating institutions used their own protocols to collect whole blood in K2EDTA tubes. For TCRbeta analysis, collaborators shipped samples in one of three forms: frozen whole blood, isolated PBMCs, or DNA extracted from either of those sample types.

The sample comprised peripheral blood. The sequence came from a woman in her 50s with acute or convalescent COVID-19. The V and J genes are TRBV7-2 and TRBJ2-7; the junction holds 7 bases that match TRBD1. The CDR3 reads as follows: CASSPRQGDFGYEQYF. The nucleotide sequence reads as follows: TGTGCCAGCAGCCCAAGACAGGGTGACTTCGGTTACGAGCAGTACTTC.